These 19 T cell receptor beta chains were sequenced from one sample in a study of blood T cell repertoires in COVID-19. Generated by immunoSEQ multiplex PCR, the TCRdb table keeps only in-frame clones and is missing some. The sample yields over 75,000 clones, around 82% seen once. Sequenced input: peripheral blood. The receptors were sampled from a man between 50 and 59 years old who had recovered from COVID-19.

V usage is TRBV6-6 and J usage is TRBJ2-1; D is unclear. Trimming took 6 bases from V and 0 from J, leaving 12 bases between them. This CDR3 comprises 15 residues. The germline V gene has CDR1 MNHNY and CDR2 SVGAGI (reference sequence). The CDR3 region is CASRIPGHSYNEQFF. The CDR3 DNA follows: TGTGCCAGCAGGATTCCGGGTCACTCCTACAATGAGCAGTTCTTC.

This rearrangement joins TRBV19 to TRBJ1-2; a weak D match, TRBD1 (6 bases). Germline V CDR1 and CDR2: LNHDA, SQIVND (reference sequence). The CDR3 has 15 amino acids. Trimming took 4 bases from V and 3 from J, leaving 15 bases between them. CDR3 protein: CASSTGRGGHYGYTF. The CDR3 coding sequence is TGTGCCAGTAGTACTGGAAGAGGGGGTCACTATGGCTACACCTTC.

This chain joins TRBV24-1 and TRBJ2-7; 9 bases are a match to TRBD2. The CDR3 loop spans 16 amino acids. V dropped 4 bases and J dropped 3; count of bases not matched to a gene: 9. CDR1 and CDR2 (germline): KGHDR, SFDVKD. The CDR3 nucleotides are TGTGCCACCAGTGACGCTAGTAGCGGGGGCTTCTACGAGCAGTACTTC. Translating gives CATSDASSGGFYEQYF.

The chain combines TRBV5-6 with TRBJ1-2; tentatively, D is TRBD1 (5 bases). This CDR3 is built from 16 residues. The V gene lost 1 base and the J gene lost 5 bases, with 18 bases spanning the gap. CDR1 SGHDT and CDR2 YYEEEE come from the germline V gene. Here the CDR3 reads CASSLISVTDSYGYTF. For the CDR3, the DNA is TGTGCCAGCAGCTTGATCAGTGTGACAGACTCGTATGGCTACACCTTC.

This clone was seen a single time. The gene calls are TRBV6-2 or TRBV6-3 and TRBJ2-7; no firm D call. CDR1 and CDR2 (germline): MNHEY, SVGEGT. The V and J ends lost 3 bases and 1 base respectively, with 13 bases between them. CDR3 size: 15 residues. CDR3 DNA: TGTGCCAGCAGTTATCCTGAGGCGGCTTCCTACGAGCAGTACTTC. Amino acid sequence: CASSYPEAASYEQYF.

The CDR3 sequence is CASSSFSGLEQFF. DNA of the CDR3: TGTGCCAGCAGCTCGTTCTCGGGACTAGAGCAGTTCTTC. The chain has TRBV7-2 and TRBJ2-1; 7 bases line up with TRBD2. V dropped 4 bases and J dropped 10; count of bases not matched to a gene: 7. CDR1 and CDR2 from the germline V gene are SGHTA and FQGNSA. This CDR3 is built from 13 residues.

This clone was seen only a few times. The chain employs TRBV4-1 and TRBJ2-7, with a weak D call TRBD1 (6 bases). Germline-derived CDR1 and CDR2 are MGHRA and YSYEKL. The CDR3 runs 12 residues. V was cut by 5 bases and J by 6 bases, with 11 bases left in between. The CDR3 spells CASSEQGGEQYF. CDR3 nucleotide sequence: TGCGCCAGCAGCGAACAGGGTGGCGAGCAGTACTTC.

V usage is TRBV12-3 or TRBV12-4 and J usage is TRBJ2-5, with 7 nucleotides matching TRBD2. The CDR3 is 13 amino acids. The V gene end was trimmed by 3 bases and the J gene end by 4 bases; junction bases not matched to a gene: 2. CDR3 sequence (DNA): TGTGCCAGCAGTTTCGGGGAGGGAGAGACCCAGTACTTC. This gives the protein CASSFGEGETQYF.

The genes are TRBV5-1 and TRBJ2-5; TRBD2 matches at 11 bases. V was clipped by 4 bases and J by 3 bases; unmatched bases: 2. The CDR3 runs to 14 residues. Looked up from germline, CDR1 is SGHRS and CDR2 is YFSETQ. CDR3 in DNA: TGCGCCAGCAGCAGGGGACTAGCGGAAGAGACCCAGTACTTC. It is translated as CASSRGLAEETQYF.

CDR3 nucleotides: TGTGCCAGTACCCGGGACAGGGGGGCCTACGAGCAGTACTTC. This gives the protein CASTRDRGAYEQYF. The chain couples TRBV19 to TRBJ2-7; the match to TRBD1 covers 11 bases. The germline gives CDR1 LNHDA, CDR2 SQIVND (reference sequence). The J segment lost 2 bases and the V segment lost 7 bases, leaving 4 bases of the junction unmatched. The CDR3 sequence is 14 residues long.

The chain links TRBV6-2 or TRBV6-3 to TRBJ2-2; 11 bases match TRBD1. The junction had 4 bases not matched to a gene; V was cut back by 5 bases and J by 5 bases. The germline V gene has CDR1 MNHEY and CDR2 SVGEGT. The CDR3 has 15 amino acids. The CDR3 DNA reads TGTGCCAGCAGTGCGCGGGACAGGGGGACCGGGGAGCTGTTTTTT. Amino acid sequence: CASSARDRGTGELFF.

The chain recombines TRBV6-5 with TRBJ2-5; TRBD1 might be the D (6 bases). V was cut by 6 bases and J by 2 bases, with 13 bases left in between. This CDR3 has 14 residues. Germline V gene sequence: CDR1 MNHEY, CDR2 SVGAGI. The CDR3 spells CASRPPTGQETQYF. The DNA for the CDR3 is TGTGCCAGCAGGCCGCCTACAGGGCAAGAGACCCAGTACTTC.

This rearrangement joins TRBV29-1 to TRBJ1-3; D uncertain. The V gene's germline CDR1 is SQVTM and CDR2 ANQGSEA. This CDR3 region has 12 residues. V was pared by 4 bases and J by 4 bases, with 8 bases between. The CDR3 protein is CSVGTAGNTIYF. The CDR3 DNA reads TGCAGCGTTGGGACTGCCGGAAACACCATATATTTT. Based on the CDR3 plus reference TRBV29-1 and TRBJ1-3, the full variable domain is SAVISQKPSRDICQRGTSLTIQCQVDSQVTMMFWYRQQPGQSLTLIATANQGSEATYESGFVIDKFPISRPNLTFSTLTVSNMSPEDSSIYLCSVGTAGNTIYFGEGSWLTVV.

The V call is TRBV18, the J call TRBJ2-7; D is possibly TRBD1 (5 bases). V gave up 3 bases and J gave up 6 bases, with 12 bases separating them. CDR1 and CDR2 (germline): KGHSH, LQKENI. CDR3 size: 13 residues. This CDR3 reads CASSPNQGGEQYF. CDR3 in DNA: TGTGCCAGCTCACCGAATCAGGGTGGCGAGCAGTACTTC.

The gene calls are TRBV10-3 and TRBJ2-1; the match to TRBD1 covers 7 bases. V lost 5 bases to trimming and J lost 9 bases; unmatched junction nucleotides: 10. Germline V lookup: CDR1 ENHRY, CDR2 SYGVKD. The CDR3 is 14 residues long. The CDR3 loop reads CAISQGQTGIEQFF. The CDR3 DNA sequence: TGTGCCATCAGTCAGGGACAGACTGGAATTGAGCAGTTCTTC.

J is TRBJ1-4 and V is TRBV12-3 or TRBV12-4; D is unresolved. V was pared by 6 bases and J by 7 bases, with 12 bases between. This CDR3 has 13 residues. The CDR3 spells CASRRSAGEKLFF. For the CDR3, the DNA is TGTGCCAGCAGGCGATCCGCGGGTGAAAAACTGTTTTTT.

The V gene is TRBV18, the J gene TRBJ2-1, with 7 nucleotides matching TRBD1. Germline lookup yields CDR1 KGHSH and CDR2 LQKENI. This CDR3 region has 15 residues. Trimming at V came to 3 bases and at J to 9 bases, leaving 11 bases not matched to a gene. CDR3 nucleotide sequence: TGTGCCAGCTCACCTTTGACAGGGATGTCGAGTGAGCAGTTCTTC. Its translation is CASSPLTGMSSEQFF.

The chain employs TRBV19 and TRBJ2-3; possible D gene TRBD1, 5 bases. The germline V gene encodes CDR1 LNHDA and CDR2 SQIVND (reference sequence). The CDR3 consists of 13 residues. The V end lost 8 bases, the J end lost 1 base, and 10 bases lay between the germline ends. In DNA, the CDR3 is TGTGCCAGTGAGATAGGGGGCACAGATACGCAGTATTTT. Its protein is CASEIGGTDTQYF. The whole variable domain, remainder taken from reference TRBV19 and TRBJ2-3, is DGGITQSPKYLFRKEGQNVTLSCEQNLNHDAMYWYRQDPGQGLRLIYYSQIVNDFQKGDIAEGYSVSREKKESFPLTVTSAQKNPTAFYLCASEIGGTDTQYFGPGTRLTVL.

This clone has a handful of counts. The V and J genes are TRBV7-2 and TRBJ2-1; 8 bases match TRBD2. The V gene's germline CDR1 is SGHTA and CDR2 FQGNSA. Trimming at V came to 0 bases and at J to 1 base, leaving 2 bases not matched to a gene. This CDR3 spans 16 amino acids. Here the CDR3 DNA reads TGTGCCAGCAGCTTAGCGACTAGCGTTTCCTACAATGAGCAGTTCTTC. Translated: CASSLATSVSYNEQFF. The full variable domain, in which reference TRBV7-2 and TRBJ2-1 provide the parts outside the CDR3, is GAGVSQSPSNKVTEKGKDVELRCDPISGHTALYWYRQSLGQGLEFLIYFQGNSAPDKSGLPSDRFSAERTGGSVSTLTIQRTQQEDSAVYLCASSLATSVSYNEQFFGPGTRLTVL.